The T cell receptor (beta chain) under discussion was sequenced for a study of shared clonotypes between healthy human individuals (dated by TCRdb to the early 2020s). Turning to the overall study: Three men and two women, aged 18 to 49 years, made up the cohort. For each donor, CD4 naive and CD4 memory were each run on three plates, CD8 naive on two plates, and CD8 memory on one plate. To estimate repertoire size and how much clonotypes are shared between individuals, the study performed deep sequencing of blood TCR repertoires from roughly five healthy adults. Libraries were prepared and TCR repertoires were sequenced by different laboratories using diverse techniques, in order to increase sequencing depth and limit assay-specific biases. Leukapheresis yielded between about 0.85 and 10 billion PBMCs per donor. What the work shows at the level of the full study, not this receptor alone: Rarefaction of sorted-subset datasets indicated incomplete sequencing despite the large sequencing depth. Pairwise subsampling indicated that sequencing depth was expected to affect the degree of clonotype sharing among donors. Sharing across a few donors was observed for approximately 4.6% of naive CD4, under 4% of naive CD8, 2% to 2.5% of memory CD4, and about 0.38% of memory CD8 clonotypes. The small number of donors limited the genetic and exposure-history diversity represented. Clonotypes shared by all four sorted-subset donors showed higher generation probabilities than non-shared clonotypes. Naive subsets generally had larger estimated clonotype richness than memory subsets did. Sampling was restricted to blood, and TCR repertoires in tissues likely differ from the TCR repertoires found in blood.

V is cut by 5 bases and J by 0 bases, and the space between the germline ends is 8 bases. From its cysteine to its phenylalanine, the CDR3 spans 13 amino acids. The CDR3 DNA has 39 bases and is translated from base 1. The germline V gene specifies SGHVS as CDR1 and FQNEAQ as CDR2. Using the deep immunoSEQ assay, TCR CDR3 regions were amplified from genomic DNA by multiplex PCR. For each cell subset, the extracted genomic DNA was distributed evenly across all wells of several immunoSEQ 96-well plates, and each plate served as one replicate. Each replicate PCR for sorted subsets received about 210 ng genomic DNA, equal to about 30,000 T cell genomes. Purified libraries were quantified with a Qubit 3.0 fluorometer, sized on a Bioanalyzer 2100, and re-quantified with the KAPA Library Quantification kit. Every immunoSEQ 96-well plate was sequenced on a dedicated single-read 150-cycle Illumina NextSeq 550 flow cell. As for the original processing: Because only junctional sequences without quality scores were contained in the immunoSEQ output, filtering matching that applied to full-length reads could not be performed. To assign V/J genes and CDR3, sequences were annotated using PyIR, a Python wrapper for IgBLAST v1.9, with IMGT germline references. Any read was removed if the V/J assignment was weak (E-value above 1e-6), the CDR3 was missing, or the read contained stop codons, out-of-frame junctions, or ambiguous translated residues. V3J clonotypes were defined by identical inferred V gene, J gene, and CDR3 amino acid sequence. To compute the percentage overlap between repertoires, the number of shared unique clonotypes was divided by the size of the smaller repertoire. Richness of each repertoire was evaluated using RTK rarefaction, the Chao1 estimator, and Recon v2.1 estimates of unobserved clonotypes. For all TCRbeta clonotypes obtained by the gDNA method from a few donors, generation probabilities were computed with OLGA. TCRdb provides this immuneACCESS table in a form limited to in-frame rearrangements. Some clones are lacking; in checked studies, under half of them reflect an unresolved V gene, and why the rest are absent is not known. V, J and clone size are those of that table, while D and trimming were read from the DNA. The sample data list about 2.1 million clones, and 93% of these were observed just once. Approximately 1.7% of the sample is in the top ten clones.

For the CD8 naive samples, CD45RO-negative cells were positively selected for CCR7, yielding a CD45RA+CCR7+ population from which TemRA cells were excluded. The donors were healthy, HIV-negative adults with no recently reported acute infections or vaccinations. Every donor was a Caucasian adult residing in Nashville, Tennessee, USA. Blood was collected by leukapheresis, and PBMCs were isolated by Ficoll-Histopaque density gradient centrifugation and then cryopreserved in liquid nitrogen vapor phase. Analytical flow cytometry was used to check the purity and quantity of every magnetically sorted T cell population. Genomic DNA was isolated from each sorted fraction and quantified by UV absorbance on a Nanodrop 2000c. Concerning this clone itself: The antigen it recognizes is unknown. No per-base quality is available; no much larger clone lies one base away.

The sequence links TRBV7-8 to TRBJ2-7, with TRBD1 as a weak D call on 6 bases. Material: naive CD8+ T cells from PBMCs. Read against the paper, the sample's cell subset or site label means: CD45RA+CCR7+. The clonotype comes from a man between 18 and 35 years old in good health. Some clones in this sample may be carry-over from other donors' samples. The nucleotide sequence reads as follows: TGTGCCAGCAGCCAGGGGCGCTCCTACGAGCAGTACTTC. This sequence encodes CASSQGRSYEQYF.